This T cell receptor (beta chain) appears in the sequencing data of a study of regulatory T cells in long-lasting Graves disease. Study results and caveats: Among samples with persistent disease, TRBV28, TRBJ1-2 and TRBJ2-5 were favored. Persistent Graves' patients showed less TCR diversity than newly diagnosed ones. Thyroid tissue went unexamined; only peripheral blood was analyzed.

Stated time point: newly diagnosed GD, antithyroid drugs for less than 3 months. There was RNA extracted from PBMCs, and the TCR library was made from it. This clonotype occurred many times. Its antigen remains unidentified. The CDR3 covers 12 residues. V lost 5 bases to trimming and J lost 6 bases, with 10 bases between them. The germline V gene has CDR1 SEHNR and CDR2 FQNEAQ (reference sequence). In building TCR beta libraries, iRepertoire HTBI primers were used together with Arm-PCR of CDR3 regions. Using its own MiXCR run on the multiplex PCR reads, TCRdb lists one record per CDR3 protein. The data hold approximately 400,000 distinct CDR3 sequences, with 15% to 19% observed a single time.

Sequenced here: peripheral blood mononuclear cells (PBMCs), sampled at new diagnosis, from a patient treated with antithyroid drugs. The receptor was isolated from a female donor with Graves disease. This chain connects TRBV7-9 to TRBJ1-1, with D unclear. The CDR3 here is CASSPRVAEAFF. DNA of the CDR3: TGTGCCAGCAGCCCCCGAGTGGCTGAAGCTTTCTTT.